This T cell receptor beta chain was found in a study of siplizumab effects on memory and regulatory T cells. Profiling relied on immunoSEQ multiplex PCR, and the TCRdb table lists in-frame clones only, not all of them. Of over 65,000 clones listed, just under 95% are singletons. Study-wide results and limits: The Treg-derived share of mappable alloreactive CD4+ clones averaged about 68% with siplizumab and around 26% in controls. With siplizumab, cumulative frequency of CD4+ memory-derived alloreactive sequences dropped significantly. Naive-or-memory phenotypes were unassignable for roughly 75-96% of proliferating CD4+ or CD8+ clones. In unstimulated cells, naive T cells appeared more diverse than memory T cells and seemed major alloresponse contributors.

V was cut by 7 bases and J by 5 bases, with 12 bases left in between. This CDR3 region has 11 residues. Germline V gene data show CDR1 as SQVTM and CDR2 as ANQGSEA. In the case of this clone: Its target is unknown.

The chain carries TRBV29-1 and TRBJ2-7, with D perhaps TRBD1 (6 bases). Sequencing was carried out using CD8+ T cells sorted from blood. This receptor was taken from a human donor in good health. The CDR3 protein is CSGGHEDEQYF. CDR3 coding DNA: TGCAGCGGGGGGCATGAGGACGAGCAGTACTTC.